Sequencing of this T cell receptor beta chain was carried out in a study of tumor and adjacent non-tumor tissue in lung cancer. RNA was extracted from bulk tissue without any cell sorting. The normal lung tissue was taken more than 3 cm from the tumor edge. This CDR3 is built from 14 residues. The V gene's germline CDR1 is SGHAT and CDR2 FQNNGV. The library came from three nested PCR rounds adapted from ARM-PCR protocols. Each CDR3 protein gets one entry after TCRdb re-called the multiplex PCR reads with MiXCR. The table includes under 75,000 distinct CDR3 sequences, roughly 75% detected once. To note about this clonotype: The germline gene is not matched at one end of the junction; a read error may be the cause.

The rearrangement links TRBV11-2 to TRBJ2-5, with D perhaps given as TRBD1 or TRBD2 (7 bases each). The sample consisted of distant non-tumor lung tissue. The origin of this receptor is a woman between 50 and 59 years old with non-small cell lung cancer. CDR3 sequence reads: CASSVVGQGGTHYF. The CDR3 bases are TGTGCCAGCAGCGTAGTGGGTCAGGGGGGGACCCACTACTTC.